This TCR beta chain was sequenced for a study of OX40 agonist ivuxolimab in advanced cancers. Study-wide findings and caveats: Also showing low normalized T-cell clonal expansion were some of the nonresponders.

Deletions cut 5 bases from V and 4 bases from J, with 6 bases between. Germline V lookup: CDR1 MNHEY, CDR2 SMNVEV (reference sequence). This CDR3 has 12 residues. Researchers took blood at baseline, on cycle 4 day 1, and on cycle 7 day 1. The repertoire was sequenced with immunoSEQ multiplex PCR; TCRdb's copy has only in-frame clones and lacks some. Of 90,000 or so clones listed, about 92% are singletons. On this clone: Its antigen is not identified.

The chain is built from TRBV27 and TRBJ2-1; D unclear. Sequences were derived from CD4+ or CD8+ T cells sorted from blood, sampled in a trial of the OX40 agonist ivuxolimab. The TCR sequence derives from an adult with an advanced solid tumor such as melanoma, head and neck, liver or kidney cancer. CDR3 coding DNA: TGTGCCAGCAGTCCCAGTTACAATGAGCAGTTCTTC. It translates to CASSPSYNEQFF.